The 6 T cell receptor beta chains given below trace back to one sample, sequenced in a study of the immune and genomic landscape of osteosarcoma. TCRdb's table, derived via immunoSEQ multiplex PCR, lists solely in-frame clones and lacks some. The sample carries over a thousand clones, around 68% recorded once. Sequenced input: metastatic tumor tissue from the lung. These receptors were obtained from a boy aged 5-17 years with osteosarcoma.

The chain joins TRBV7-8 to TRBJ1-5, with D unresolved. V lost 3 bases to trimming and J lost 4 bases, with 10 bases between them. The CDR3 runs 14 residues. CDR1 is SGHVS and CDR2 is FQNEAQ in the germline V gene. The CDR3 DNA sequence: TGTGCCAGCAGCTTTTCACCGTCTAATCAGCCCCAGCATTTT. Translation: CASSFSPSNQPQHF.

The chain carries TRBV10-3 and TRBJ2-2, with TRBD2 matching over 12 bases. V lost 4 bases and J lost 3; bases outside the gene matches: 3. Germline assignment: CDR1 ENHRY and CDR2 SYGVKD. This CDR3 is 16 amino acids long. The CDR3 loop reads CAISGGTSGYTGELFF. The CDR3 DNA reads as TGTGCCATCAGTGGGGGGACTAGCGGGTACACCGGGGAGCTGTTTTTT.

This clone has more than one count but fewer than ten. The CDR3 sequence: CASSFQPQGAGGYTF. The CDR3 DNA sequence: TGCGCCAGCAGCTTTCAGCCTCAGGGGGCCGGTGGCTACACCTTC. The rearrangement joins TRBV5-1 to TRBJ1-2, with 8 nucleotides matching TRBD1. J was trimmed by 7 bases and V by 2 bases; bases with no gene match: 10. This CDR3 spans 15 amino acids. Germline V CDR1 and CDR2: SGHRS, YFSETQ.

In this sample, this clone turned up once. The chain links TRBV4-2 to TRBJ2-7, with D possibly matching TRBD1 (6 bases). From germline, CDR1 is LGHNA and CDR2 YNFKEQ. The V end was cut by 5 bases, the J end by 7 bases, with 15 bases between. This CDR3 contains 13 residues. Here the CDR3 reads CASSWWGHYEQYF. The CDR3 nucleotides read TGTGCCAGCAGCTGGTGGGGACATTATGAGCAGTACTTC.

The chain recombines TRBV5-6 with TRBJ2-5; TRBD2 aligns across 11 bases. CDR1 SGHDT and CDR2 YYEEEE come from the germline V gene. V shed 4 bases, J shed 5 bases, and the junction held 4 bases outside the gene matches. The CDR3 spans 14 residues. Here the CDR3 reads CASSDLAGGETQYF. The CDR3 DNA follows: TGTGCCAGCAGCGACCTAGCGGGAGGTGAGACCCAGTACTTC.

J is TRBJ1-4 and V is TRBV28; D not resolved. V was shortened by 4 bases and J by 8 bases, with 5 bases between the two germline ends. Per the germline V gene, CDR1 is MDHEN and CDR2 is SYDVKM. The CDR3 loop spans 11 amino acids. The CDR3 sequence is CASSSLEKLFF. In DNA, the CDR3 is TGTGCCAGCAGTTCACTGGAAAAACTGTTTTTT.